The 13 T cell receptor beta chains given below trace back to one sample, sequenced in a study of T cell responses to AZD1222 COVID-19 vaccine. Assay used: immunoSEQ multiplex PCR; TCRdb lists only in-frame clones, some missing. The data hold 65,000 to 75,000 clones, with around 80% observed a single time. Material: peripheral blood, obtained on day 0 of AZD1222 vaccination. The receptors come from an adult in good health.

This chain uses TRBV24-1 with TRBJ1-2; no firm D call. CDR1 and CDR2 (germline): KGHDR, SFDVKD. V lost 4 bases and J 4 bases, leaving 3 bases between the germline ends. This CDR3 comprises 11 residues. As DNA, the CDR3 is TGTGCCACCAGTGACACCTATGGCTACACCTTC. This translates into CATSDTYGYTF.

This clone appeared a few times. Other DNA sequences in the sample encode the same CDR3. The chain recombines TRBV19 with TRBJ1-1; unclear D gene. Trimming cost V 5 bases and J 1 base, with 8 bases left between them. This CDR3 has 13 amino acids. In germline, CDR1 is LNHDA, CDR2 SQIVND (reference sequence). As DNA, the CDR3 is TGTGCCAGTAGTGAGGTCAGGAACACTGAAGCTTTCTTT. It translates to CASSEVRNTEAFF. The full variable domain, with the rest looked up from reference TRBV19 and TRBJ1-1, is DGGITQSPKYLFRKEGQNVTLSCEQNLNHDAMYWYRQDPGQGLRLIYYSQIVNDFQKGDIAEGYSVSREKKESFPLTVTSAQKNPTAFYLCASSEVRNTEAFFGQGTRLTVV.

This clone was seen only a few times. The genes are TRBV20-1 and TRBJ2-7; D call uncertain. Germline CDR1 and CDR2: DFQATT and SNEGSKA (reference sequence). Trimming left V 2 bases short and J 8 bases short, with 7 bases between. The CDR3 is 10 amino acids. The CDR3 here is CSARLGKQYF. In nucleotides, the CDR3 is TGCAGTGCTAGATTAGGAAAGCAGTACTTC.

This clone was detected only a few times. This sequence joins TRBV19 and TRBJ1-6; 9 bases are a match to TRBD1. The CDR3 consists of 14 residues. V gave up 5 bases and J gave up 8 bases; unmatched junction bases: 4. Germline V gene lookup returns CDR1 LNHDA and CDR2 SQIVND (reference sequence). Written as DNA, the CDR3 is TGTGCCAGTAGTTCCGGGACAGGGTATTCACCCCTCCACTTT. Protein: CASSSGTGYSPLHF. Combining the CDR3 with reference TRBV19 and TRBJ1-6 gives the whole variable domain DGGITQSPKYLFRKEGQNVTLSCEQNLNHDAMYWYRQDPGQGLRLIYYSQIVNDFQKGDIAEGYSVSREKKESFPLTVTSAQKNPTAFYLCASSSGTGYSPLHFGNGTRLTVT.

The V call is TRBV5-1, the J call TRBJ2-1; a possible D gene is TRBD2 (5 bases). The CDR3 has 11 residues. V lost 2 bases to trimming and J lost 9 bases, with 6 bases between them. Germline V gene sequence: CDR1 SGHRS, CDR2 YFSETQ. DNA of the CDR3: TGCGCCAGCAGCTTTGGGAGTGAGCAGTTCTTC. Its translation is CASSFGSEQFF.

The chain recombines TRBV28 with TRBJ1-1, with D possibly matching TRBD1 (5 bases). The CDR3 sequence is 13 residues long. The V and J ends lost 5 bases and 7 bases respectively, with 14 bases between them. Germline V gene lookup returns CDR1 MDHEN and CDR2 SYDVKM. In DNA, the CDR3 is TGTGCCAGCAGTCCGCCACAGGTTCGTGAAGCTTTCTTT. It translates to CASSPPQVREAFF.

This rearrangement joins TRBV5-5 to TRBJ2-5; D remains ambiguous. CDR1 is SGHKS, CDR2 YYEKEE, per germline (reference sequence). The CDR3 is made up of 13 amino acids. Trimming left V 2 bases short and J 3 bases short, with 8 bases between. The CDR3 DNA is TGTGCCAGCAGCTTTTCCCGAGAAGAGACCCAGTACTTC. It specifies CASSFSREETQYF.

This sequence joins TRBV2 and TRBJ2-1, with 9 bases lining up with TRBD2. The trim removed 2 bases at V and 6 bases at J, leaving 5 bases unmatched. The V gene's germline CDR1 is SNHLY and CDR2 FYNNEI. The CDR3 loop spans 15 amino acids. CDR3 DNA sequence: TGTGCCAGCAGTGAACAGGGACTAGCAACCAATGAGCAGTTCTTC. As protein: CASSEQGLATNEQFF. Full variable domain (remainder filled in from reference TRBV2 and TRBJ2-1): EPEVTQTPSHQVTQMGQEVILRCVPISNHLYFYWYRQILGQKVEFLVSFYNNEISEKSEIFDDQFSVERPDGSNFTLKIRSTKLEDSAMYFCASSEQGLATNEQFFGPGTRLTVL.

V usage is TRBV11-2 and J usage is TRBJ1-2; possibly TRBD1 for D (5 bases). The V end lost 5 bases, the J end lost 9 bases, and 16 bases lay between the germline ends. Looked up from germline, CDR1 is SGHAT and CDR2 is FQNNGV. The CDR3 has 13 amino acids. The CDR3 region has the DNA TGTGCCAGCAGCCGGGGGTTTTCTGAGAGCTACACCTTC. Translation gives CASSRGFSESYTF.

CDR3 region: CASSLRSSGGPNSYEQYF. For the CDR3, the DNA is TGTGCCAGCAGCTTAAGATCCAGCGGGGGGCCAAACTCCTACGAGCAGTACTTC. The chain carries TRBV7-8 and TRBJ2-7, with 9 bases identical to TRBD2. The CDR3 loop spans 18 amino acids. V was clipped by 2 bases and J by 0 bases; unmatched bases: 11. Germline loops: CDR1 SGHVS, CDR2 FQNEAQ.

V is TRBV7-3 and J is TRBJ2-2; 9 positions agree with TRBD1. J was trimmed by 6 bases and V by 2 bases; bases with no gene match: 1. CDR1 SGHTA and CDR2 FQGTGA come from the germline V gene. The length of the CDR3 is 14 residues. The CDR3, as DNA: TGTGCCAGCAGCTTAGGGACAGGGCCCGGGGAGCTGTTTTTT. Amino acid sequence: CASSLGTGPGELFF.

This chain connects TRBV3-1 (or the pseudogene TRBV3-2) to TRBJ1-4; D gene ambiguous. CDR1 is LGHDT and CDR2 is YNNKEL in the germline V gene (reference sequence). This CDR3 contains 12 residues. V lost 3 bases to trimming and J lost 10 bases, with 9 bases between them. The CDR3 here is CASSHGERKLFF. The CDR3, as DNA: TGTGCCAGCAGCCATGGAGAAAGAAAACTGTTTTTT.

The chain has TRBV4-2 and TRBJ1-4; 9 bases are shared with TRBD1. Germline V lookup: CDR1 LGHNA, CDR2 YNFKEQ. Trimming cost V 1 base and J 4 bases; bases outside gene matches: 1. The CDR3 is 15 amino acids. The CDR3 loop is CASSQGQGVNEKLFF. The CDR3, as DNA: TGTGCCAGCAGCCAAGGACAGGGGGTTAATGAAAAACTGTTTTTT.